This section outlines one T cell receptor (beta chain) sequence together with its context. This record belongs to a study of blood T cell repertoires in COVID-19. V shed 5 bases and J 6 bases; nucleotides not matched to a gene: 10. The length of the CDR3 is 15 residues. Germline V gene data show CDR1 as MNHEY and CDR2 as SVGEGT. The method was immunoSEQ multiplex PCR; TCRdb's version includes in-frame clones alone and lacks a portion of them. Among about 180,000 clones listed, roughly 75% were seen once. This TCR came from a man between 65 and 85 years old with active or convalescent COVID-19. Sequenced material: peripheral blood. This chain links TRBV6-2 or TRBV6-3 with TRBJ1-1; TRBD1 agrees at 9 bases. The CDR3 sequence: CASSLPGTGFSEAFF. CDR3 coding DNA: TGTGCCAGCAGTCTCCCGGGGACAGGGTTTTCTGAAGCTTTCTTT.